This TCR beta chain derives from a study of blood T cell repertoires in COVID-19. About the study: Samples came from the United States, Italy and Spain, spanning acute and convalescent COVID-19.

Authors' analysis steps: Estimation of nucleated cell counts relied on the amplification of reference gene primers. TCRdb keeps only in-frame clones here, not all; method: immunoSEQ multiplex PCR. Clonal size and the V and J genes are those of that table, whereas D and trimming came from the DNA. This sample yields some 210,000 clones, of which roughly 94% are seen a single time; around 1.2% belongs to the top ten. Germline CDR1 and CDR2: LGHDT and YNNKEL (reference sequence). There are 14 residues in the CDR3. The germline V and J ends were trimmed by 4 bases and 5 bases, with 14 bases remaining between them.

The clonotype originates from a man aged 25 to 40 with acute or convalescent COVID-19. Sample: peripheral blood. V gene TRBV3-1 (or the pseudogene TRBV3-2) combines with J gene TRBJ1-1, with D maybe TRBD1 (6 bases). The CDR3 loop is CASSRNTGSTEAFF. DNA of the CDR3: TGTGCCAGCAGCCGAAACACAGGGAGTACTGAAGCTTTCTTT.